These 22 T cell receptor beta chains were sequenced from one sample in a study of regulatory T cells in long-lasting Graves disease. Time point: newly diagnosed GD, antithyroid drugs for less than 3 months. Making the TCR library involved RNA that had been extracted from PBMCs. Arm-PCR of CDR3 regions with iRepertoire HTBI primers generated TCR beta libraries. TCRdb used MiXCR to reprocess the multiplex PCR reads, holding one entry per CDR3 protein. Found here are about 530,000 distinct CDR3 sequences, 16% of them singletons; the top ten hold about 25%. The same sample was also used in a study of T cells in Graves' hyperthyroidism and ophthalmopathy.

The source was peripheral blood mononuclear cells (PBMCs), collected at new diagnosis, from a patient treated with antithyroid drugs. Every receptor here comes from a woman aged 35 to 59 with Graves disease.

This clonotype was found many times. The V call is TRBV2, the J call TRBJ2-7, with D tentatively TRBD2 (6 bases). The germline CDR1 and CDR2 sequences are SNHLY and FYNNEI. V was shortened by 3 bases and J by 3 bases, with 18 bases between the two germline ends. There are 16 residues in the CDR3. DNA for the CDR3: TGTGCCAGCAGTGACAGTAGCTCCCGGAGGGTCTACGAGCAGTACTTC. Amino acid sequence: CASSDSSSRRVYEQYF.

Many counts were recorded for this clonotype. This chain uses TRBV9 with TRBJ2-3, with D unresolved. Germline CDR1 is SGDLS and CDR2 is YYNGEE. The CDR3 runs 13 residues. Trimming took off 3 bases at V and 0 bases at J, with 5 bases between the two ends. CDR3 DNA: TGTGCCAGCAGCGCCCTTAGCACAGATACGCAGTATTTT. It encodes CASSALSTDTQYF.

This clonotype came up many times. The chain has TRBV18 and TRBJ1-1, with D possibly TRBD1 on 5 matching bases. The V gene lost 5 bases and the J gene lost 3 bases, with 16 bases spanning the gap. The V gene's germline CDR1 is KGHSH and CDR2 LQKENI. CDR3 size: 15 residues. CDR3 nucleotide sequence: TGTGCCAGCTCATCGTCGGCAGGGTCGGACACTGAAGCTTTCTTT. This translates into CASSSSAGSDTEAFF.

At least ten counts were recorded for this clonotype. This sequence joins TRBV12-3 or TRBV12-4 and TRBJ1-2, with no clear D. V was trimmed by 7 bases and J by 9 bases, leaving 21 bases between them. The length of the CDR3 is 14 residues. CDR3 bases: TGTGCCAGCACTTTTGATGGGCTCGGGATAAGCTACACCTTC. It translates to CASTFDGLGISYTF.

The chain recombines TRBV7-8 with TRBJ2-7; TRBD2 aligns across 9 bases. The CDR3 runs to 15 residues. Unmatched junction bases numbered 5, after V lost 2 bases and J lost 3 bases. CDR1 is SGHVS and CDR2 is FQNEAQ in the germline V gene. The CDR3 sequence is CASSLTLAGLYEQYF. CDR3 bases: TGTGCCAGCAGCTTAACGCTAGCGGGACTCTACGAGCAGTACTTC.

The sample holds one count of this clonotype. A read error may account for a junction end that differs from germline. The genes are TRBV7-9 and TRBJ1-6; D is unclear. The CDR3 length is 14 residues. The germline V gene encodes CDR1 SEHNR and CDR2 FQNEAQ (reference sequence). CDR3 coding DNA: TGTGCCAGCGCGAAGGGAGAATATAATTCACCCCCCCACTTT. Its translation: CASAKGEYNSPPHF.

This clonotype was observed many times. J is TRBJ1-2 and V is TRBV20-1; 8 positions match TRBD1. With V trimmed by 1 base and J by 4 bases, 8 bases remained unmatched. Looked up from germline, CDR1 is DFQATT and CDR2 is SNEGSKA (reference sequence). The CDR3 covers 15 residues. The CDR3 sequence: CSARAPGTGSYGYTF. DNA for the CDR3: TGCAGTGCTAGAGCCCCCGGGACAGGTTCCTATGGCTACACCTTC.

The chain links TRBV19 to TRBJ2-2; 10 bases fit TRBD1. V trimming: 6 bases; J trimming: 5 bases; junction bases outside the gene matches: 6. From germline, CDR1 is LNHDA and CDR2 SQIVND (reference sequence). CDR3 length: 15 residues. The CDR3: CASRKGTGVTGELFF. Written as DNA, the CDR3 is TGTGCCAGTAGAAAAGGGACAGGGGTGACCGGGGAGCTGTTTTTT.

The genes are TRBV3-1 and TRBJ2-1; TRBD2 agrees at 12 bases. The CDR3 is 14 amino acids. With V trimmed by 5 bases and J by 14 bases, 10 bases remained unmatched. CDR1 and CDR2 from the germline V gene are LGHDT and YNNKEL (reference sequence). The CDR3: CASSSTSGGREEFF. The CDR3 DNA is TGTGCCAGCAGCTCTACTAGCGGGGGGCGGGAGGAGTTCTTC.

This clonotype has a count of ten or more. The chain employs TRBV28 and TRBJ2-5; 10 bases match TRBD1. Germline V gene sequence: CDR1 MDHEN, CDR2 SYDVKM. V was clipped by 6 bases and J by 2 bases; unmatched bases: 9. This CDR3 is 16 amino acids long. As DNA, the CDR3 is TGTGCCAGCAGACTCCGGGACAGGGGCCATCAAGAGACCCAGTACTTC. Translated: CASRLRDRGHQETQYF.

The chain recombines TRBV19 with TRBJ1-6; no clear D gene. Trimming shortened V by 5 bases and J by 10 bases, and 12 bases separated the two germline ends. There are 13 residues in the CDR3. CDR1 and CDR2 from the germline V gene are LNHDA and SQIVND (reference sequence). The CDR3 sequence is CASSQKTESPLHF. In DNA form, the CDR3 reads TGTGCCAGTAGTCAAAAGACTGAATCACCCCTCCACTTT.

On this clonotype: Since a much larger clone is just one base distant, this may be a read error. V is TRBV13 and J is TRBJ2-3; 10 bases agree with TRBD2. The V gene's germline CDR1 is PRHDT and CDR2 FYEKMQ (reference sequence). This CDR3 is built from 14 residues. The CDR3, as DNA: TGTGCCAGCAGCCCTAGCGGGGGAGCAGATACGCGGTATTTT. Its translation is CASSPSGGADTRYF.

The CDR3 DNA reads as TGTGCCAGCAGTTACGGGACAGGGGTGAGCAATCAGCCCCAGCATTTT. Translated, it gives CASSYGTGVSNQPQHF. The chain is built from TRBV6-9 and TRBJ1-5, with 10 bases fitting TRBD1. This CDR3 spans 16 amino acids. In germline, CDR1 is MNHGY, CDR2 SVAAGI. V lost 3 bases and J lost 1; bases outside the gene matches: 3.

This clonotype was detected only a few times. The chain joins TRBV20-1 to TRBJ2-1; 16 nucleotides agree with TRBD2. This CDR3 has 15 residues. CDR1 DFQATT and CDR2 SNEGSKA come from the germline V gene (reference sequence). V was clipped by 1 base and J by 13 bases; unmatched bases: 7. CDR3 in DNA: TGCAGTGCTAGAGGGGGGACTAGCGGGGGGGCTATTCAGTTCTTC. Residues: CSARGGTSGGAIQFF.

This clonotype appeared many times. CDR3 protein: CASSPGTVNEQFF. For the CDR3, the DNA is TGTGCCAGCTCCCCCGGGACTGTAAATGAGCAGTTCTTC. The chain recombines TRBV18 with TRBJ2-1; the D gene is possibly TRBD2 (6 bases). This CDR3 spans 13 amino acids. V dropped 6 bases and J dropped 7 bases, with 13 bases sitting between them. Germline values: CDR1 KGHSH, CDR2 LQKENI.

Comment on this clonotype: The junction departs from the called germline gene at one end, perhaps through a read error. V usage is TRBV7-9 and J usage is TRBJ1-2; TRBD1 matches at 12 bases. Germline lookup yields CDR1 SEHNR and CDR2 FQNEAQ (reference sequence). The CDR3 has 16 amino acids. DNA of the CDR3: TGCGCCAGCAGCCAACTCCGGGACAGGGGGCCTATTGGCTTCACCTTC. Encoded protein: CASSQLRDRGPIGFTF.

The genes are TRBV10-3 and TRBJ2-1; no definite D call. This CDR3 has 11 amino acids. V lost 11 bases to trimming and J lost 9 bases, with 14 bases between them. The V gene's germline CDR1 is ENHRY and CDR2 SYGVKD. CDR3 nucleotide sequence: TGTGCCCCCAATATGGTCAGTGAGCAGTTCTTC. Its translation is CAPNMVSEQFF.

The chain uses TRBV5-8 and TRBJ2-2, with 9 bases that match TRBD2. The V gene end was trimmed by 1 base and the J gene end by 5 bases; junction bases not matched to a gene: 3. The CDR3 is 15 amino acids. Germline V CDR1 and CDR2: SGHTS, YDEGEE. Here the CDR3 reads CASSLSGGTTGELFF. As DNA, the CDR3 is TGTGCCAGCAGCTTGAGCGGGGGGACAACCGGGGAGCTGTTTTTT.

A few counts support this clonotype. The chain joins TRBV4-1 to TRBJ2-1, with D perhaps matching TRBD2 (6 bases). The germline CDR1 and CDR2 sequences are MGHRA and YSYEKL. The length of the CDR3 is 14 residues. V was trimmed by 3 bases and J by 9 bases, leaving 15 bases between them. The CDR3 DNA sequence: TGCGCCAGCAGCCACCCCGCGGGAAACAGTGAGCAGTTCTTC. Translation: CASSHPAGNSEQFF.

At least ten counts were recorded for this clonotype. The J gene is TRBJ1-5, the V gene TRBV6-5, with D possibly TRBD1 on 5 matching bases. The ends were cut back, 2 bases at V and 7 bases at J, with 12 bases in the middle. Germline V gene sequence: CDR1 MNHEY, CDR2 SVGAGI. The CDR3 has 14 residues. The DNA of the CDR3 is TGTGCCAGCAGTTACGGGCAGGGAGGACAGCCCCAGCATTTT. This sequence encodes CASSYGQGGQPQHF.

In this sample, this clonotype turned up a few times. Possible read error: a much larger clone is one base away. The CDR3 protein is CASRVNPNTEAFF. For the CDR3, the DNA is TGTGCCAGCAGGGTAAACCCGAACACTGAAGCTTTCTTT. The V call is TRBV12-3 or TRBV12-4, the J call TRBJ1-1; D is unclear. There are 13 residues in the CDR3. The V gene lost 6 bases and the J gene lost 1 base, with 9 bases spanning the gap.

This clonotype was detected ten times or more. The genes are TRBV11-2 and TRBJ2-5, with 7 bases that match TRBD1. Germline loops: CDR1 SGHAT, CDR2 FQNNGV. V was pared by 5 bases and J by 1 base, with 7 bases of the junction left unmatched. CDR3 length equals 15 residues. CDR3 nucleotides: TGTGCCAGCAGCGCCACCAGGGGGATCCAAGAGACCCAGTACTTC. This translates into CASSATRGIQETQYF.